The clone carrying this T cell receptor beta chain was counted ten times or more. Antigen specificity is unknown. Germline V lookup: CDR1 KGHDR, CDR2 SFDVKD. With 4 bases removed from V and 6 bases from J, the gap between germline ends came to 12 bases. This CDR3 spans 14 amino acids. The iRepertoire nested amplicon-rescue multiplex PCR amplified TCR alpha and beta CDR3s from RNA. Tissue mRNA or PBMC total RNA, about 90-400 ng, went into one-step reverse transcription and amplification. Each CDR3 protein is one row after TCRdb ran MiXCR on the multiplex PCR reads. The sample lists some 99,000 distinct CDR3 sequences; about 25% were seen once. The sample originates from a study of glioma-infiltrating T cells. Study-wide results and caveats: Only very few CDR3 sequences appeared in both tissue and blood. Non-neoplastic patients had below-expected tissue-blood divergence, while all gliomas exceeded expectation.

Sequencing was done on a sample of glioma tissue, nonneoplastic brain tissue, or PBMCs (not recorded which). The receptor was isolated from a human donor with low-grade glioma or glioblastoma, undergoing nonglioma brain surgery, or in good health (not recorded which). This sequence joins TRBV24-1 and TRBJ2-1; possibly TRBD1 for D (6 bases). In DNA, the CDR3 is TGTGCCACCAGTGACAACAGGGTAGGCAATGAGCAGTTCTTC. Translation gives CATSDNRVGNEQFF.